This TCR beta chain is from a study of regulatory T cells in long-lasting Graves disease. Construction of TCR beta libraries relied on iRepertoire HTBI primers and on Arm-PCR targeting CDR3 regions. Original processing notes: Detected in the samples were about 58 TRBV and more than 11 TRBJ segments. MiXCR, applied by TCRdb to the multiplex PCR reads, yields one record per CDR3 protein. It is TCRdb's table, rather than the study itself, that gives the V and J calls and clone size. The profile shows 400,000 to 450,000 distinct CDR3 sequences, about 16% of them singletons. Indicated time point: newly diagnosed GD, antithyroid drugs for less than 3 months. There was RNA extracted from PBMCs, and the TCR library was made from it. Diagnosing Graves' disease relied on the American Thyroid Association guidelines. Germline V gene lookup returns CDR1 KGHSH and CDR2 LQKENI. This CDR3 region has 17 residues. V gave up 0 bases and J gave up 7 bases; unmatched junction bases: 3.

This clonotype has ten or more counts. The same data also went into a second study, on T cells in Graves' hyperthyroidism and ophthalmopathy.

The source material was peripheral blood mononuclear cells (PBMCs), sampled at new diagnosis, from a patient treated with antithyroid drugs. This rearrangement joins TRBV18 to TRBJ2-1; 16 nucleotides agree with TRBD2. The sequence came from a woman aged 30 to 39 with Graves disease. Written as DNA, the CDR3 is TGTGCCAGCTCACCACCGGGACTAGCGGGAGGGGATAATGAGCAGTTCTTC. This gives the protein CASSPPGLAGGDNEQFF.